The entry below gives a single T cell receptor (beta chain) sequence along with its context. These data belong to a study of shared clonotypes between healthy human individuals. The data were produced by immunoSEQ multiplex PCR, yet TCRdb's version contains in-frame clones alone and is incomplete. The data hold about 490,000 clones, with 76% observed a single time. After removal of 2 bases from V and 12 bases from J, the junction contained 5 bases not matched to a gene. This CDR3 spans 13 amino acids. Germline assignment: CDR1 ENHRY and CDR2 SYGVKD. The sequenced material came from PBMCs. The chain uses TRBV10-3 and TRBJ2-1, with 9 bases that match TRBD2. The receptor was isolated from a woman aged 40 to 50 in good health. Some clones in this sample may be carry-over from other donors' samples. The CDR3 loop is CAISEGLAGLQFF. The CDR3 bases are TGTGCCATCAGTGAGGGGCTAGCGGGATTGCAGTTCTTC.